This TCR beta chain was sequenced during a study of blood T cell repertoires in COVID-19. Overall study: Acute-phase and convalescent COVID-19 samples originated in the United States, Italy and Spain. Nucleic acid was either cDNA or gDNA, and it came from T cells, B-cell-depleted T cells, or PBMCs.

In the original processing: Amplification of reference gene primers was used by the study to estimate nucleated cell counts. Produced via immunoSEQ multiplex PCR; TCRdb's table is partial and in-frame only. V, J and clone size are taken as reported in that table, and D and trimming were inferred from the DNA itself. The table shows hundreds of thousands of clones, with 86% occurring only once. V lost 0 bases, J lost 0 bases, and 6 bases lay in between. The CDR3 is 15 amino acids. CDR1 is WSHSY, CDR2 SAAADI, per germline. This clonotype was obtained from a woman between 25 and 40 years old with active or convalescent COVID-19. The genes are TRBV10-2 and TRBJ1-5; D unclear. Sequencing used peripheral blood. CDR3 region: CASSESRYSNQPQHF. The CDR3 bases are TGCGCCAGCAGTGAGTCGAGATATAGCAATCAGCCCCAGCATTTT.